This TCR beta chain was retrieved from a study of CD8+ T cells in alopecia areata. V shed 3 bases, J shed 2 bases, and the junction held 4 bases outside the gene matches. The CDR3 length is 14 residues. CDR1 LNHDA and CDR2 SQIVND come from the germline V gene (reference sequence). It was from alopecia areata patients that lesional scalp punch biopsies and peripheral blood were collected. Following extraction, RNA underwent reverse transcription to cDNA, which served as the sequencing template. Profiled with immunoSEQ multiplex PCR; TCRdb holds only in-frame clones, not every one. The repertoire includes 13,000 to 15,000 clones, 55% to 70% of them detected once, and roughly 10% sits in the top ten.

Sample: skin, taken at week 0. The source is a human donor with alopecia areata. The chain links TRBV19 to TRBJ2-7; 7 bases are a match to TRBD1. CDR3 sequence: CASSIITGAYEQYF. In DNA, the CDR3 is TGTGCCAGTAGTATTATTACAGGGGCCTACGAGCAGTACTTC.